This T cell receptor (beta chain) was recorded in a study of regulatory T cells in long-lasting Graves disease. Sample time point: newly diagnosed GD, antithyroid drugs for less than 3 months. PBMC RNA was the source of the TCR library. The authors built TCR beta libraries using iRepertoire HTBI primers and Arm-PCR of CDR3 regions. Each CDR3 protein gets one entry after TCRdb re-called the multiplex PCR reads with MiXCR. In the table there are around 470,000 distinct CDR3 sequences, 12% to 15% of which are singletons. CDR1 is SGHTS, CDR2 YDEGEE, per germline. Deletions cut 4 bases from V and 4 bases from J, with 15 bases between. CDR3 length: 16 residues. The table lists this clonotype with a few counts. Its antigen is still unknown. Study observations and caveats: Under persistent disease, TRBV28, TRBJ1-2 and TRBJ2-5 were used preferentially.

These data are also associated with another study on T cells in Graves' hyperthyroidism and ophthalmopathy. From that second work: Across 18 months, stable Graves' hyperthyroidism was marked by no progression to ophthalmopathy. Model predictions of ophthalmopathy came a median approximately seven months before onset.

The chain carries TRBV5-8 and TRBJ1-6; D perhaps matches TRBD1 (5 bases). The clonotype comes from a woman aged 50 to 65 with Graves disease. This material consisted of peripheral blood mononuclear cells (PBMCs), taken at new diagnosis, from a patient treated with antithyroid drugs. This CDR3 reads CASSPLDPGYNSPLHF. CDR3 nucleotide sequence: TGTGCCAGCAGCCCTCTCGATCCAGGGTATAATTCACCCCTCCACTTT.